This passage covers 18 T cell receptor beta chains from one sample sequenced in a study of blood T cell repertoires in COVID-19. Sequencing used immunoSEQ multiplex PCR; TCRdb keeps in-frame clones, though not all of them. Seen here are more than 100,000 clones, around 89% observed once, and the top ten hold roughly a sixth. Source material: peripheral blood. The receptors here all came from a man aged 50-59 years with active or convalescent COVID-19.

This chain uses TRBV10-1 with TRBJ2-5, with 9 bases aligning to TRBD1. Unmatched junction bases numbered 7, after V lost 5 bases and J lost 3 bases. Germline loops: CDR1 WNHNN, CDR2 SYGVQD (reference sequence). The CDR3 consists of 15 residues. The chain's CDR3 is CASSTGQGGKETQYF. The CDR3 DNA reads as TGCGCCAGCAGTACGGGACAGGGAGGGAAAGAGACCCAGTACTTC.

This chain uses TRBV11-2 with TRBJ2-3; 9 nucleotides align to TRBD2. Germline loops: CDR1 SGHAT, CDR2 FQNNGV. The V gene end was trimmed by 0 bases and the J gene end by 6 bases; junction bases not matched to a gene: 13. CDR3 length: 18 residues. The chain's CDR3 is CASSLDTATSGHFDTQYF. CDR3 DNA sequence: TGTGCCAGCAGCTTAGATACTGCGACTAGCGGCCATTTTGATACGCAGTATTTT.

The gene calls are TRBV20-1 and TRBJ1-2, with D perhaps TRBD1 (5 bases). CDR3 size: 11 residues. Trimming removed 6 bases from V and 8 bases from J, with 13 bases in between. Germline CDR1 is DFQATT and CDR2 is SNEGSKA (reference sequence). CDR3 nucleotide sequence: TGCAGTGCCCAGGGATCCAACGGCTACACCTTC. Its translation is CSAQGSNGYTF.

The CDR3: CAVVQGVLGNTIYF. In DNA form, the CDR3 reads TGTGCCGTCGTACAGGGGGTTTTAGGAAACACCATATATTTT. V and J are TRBV15 and TRBJ1-3; 8 positions match TRBD1. This CDR3 has 14 amino acids. Trimming took 11 bases from V and 4 from J; bases not matched to a gene: 10. Germline CDR1 and CDR2: LNHNV and YYDKDF (reference sequence). The complete variable domain, with remaining parts taken from reference TRBV15 and TRBJ1-3, reads DAMVIQNPRYQVTQFGKPVTLSCSQTLNHNVMYWYQQKSSQAPKLLFHYYDKDFNNEADTPDNFQSRRPNTSFCFLDIRSPGLGDTAMYLCAVVQGVLGNTIYFGEGSWLTVV.

The CDR3 reads CASSMSDRGVQPQHF. The CDR3 nucleotides are TGTGCCAGTAGTATGAGCGACAGGGGTGTTCAGCCCCAGCATTTT. The chain couples TRBV19 to TRBJ1-5, with 8 nucleotides matching TRBD1. Germline CDR1 reads LNHDA; CDR2 reads SQIVND (reference sequence). CDR3 length: 15 residues. Losses at the gene ends were 3 bases for V and 6 bases for J; bases not matched to a gene: 7.

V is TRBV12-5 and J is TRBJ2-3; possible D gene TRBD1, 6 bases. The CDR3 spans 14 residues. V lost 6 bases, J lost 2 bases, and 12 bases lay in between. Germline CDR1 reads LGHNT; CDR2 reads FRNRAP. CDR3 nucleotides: TGTGCTAGTGGGAAAGACAGGTCCACAGATACGCAGTATTTT. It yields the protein CASGKDRSTDTQYF.

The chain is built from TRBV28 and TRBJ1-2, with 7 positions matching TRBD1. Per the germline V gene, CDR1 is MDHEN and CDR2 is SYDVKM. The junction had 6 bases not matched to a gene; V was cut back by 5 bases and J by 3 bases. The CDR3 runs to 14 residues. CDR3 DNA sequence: TGTGCCAGCAGTCGGACAGGAGGTTACTATGGCTACACCTTC. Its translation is CASSRTGGYYGYTF.

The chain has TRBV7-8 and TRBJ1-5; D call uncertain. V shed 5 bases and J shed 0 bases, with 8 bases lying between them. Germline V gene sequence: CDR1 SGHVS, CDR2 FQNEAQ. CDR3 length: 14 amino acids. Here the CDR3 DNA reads TGTGCCAGCAGCCGATCGAGTAGCAATCAGCCCCAGCATTTT. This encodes CASSRSSSNQPQHF.

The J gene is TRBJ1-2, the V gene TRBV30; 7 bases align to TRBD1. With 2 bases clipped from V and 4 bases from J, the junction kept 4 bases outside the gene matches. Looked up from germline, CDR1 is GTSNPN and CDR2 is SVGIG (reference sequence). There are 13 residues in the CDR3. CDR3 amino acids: CAWSRQGGYGYTF. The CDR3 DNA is TGTGCCTGGAGTCGACAGGGTGGCTATGGCTACACCTTC.

The DNA of the CDR3 is TGTGCCAGCAGCCAGGGGGGGACGGCTCTAACCACCATATATTTT. Its translation: CASSQGGTALTTIYF. The chain links TRBV3-1 (or the pseudogene TRBV3-2) to TRBJ1-3; D possibly corresponds to TRBD1 (5 bases). Deletions cut 3 bases from V and 9 bases from J, with 18 bases between. CDR1 is LGHDT, CDR2 YNNKEL, per germline (reference sequence). The CDR3 runs to 15 residues.

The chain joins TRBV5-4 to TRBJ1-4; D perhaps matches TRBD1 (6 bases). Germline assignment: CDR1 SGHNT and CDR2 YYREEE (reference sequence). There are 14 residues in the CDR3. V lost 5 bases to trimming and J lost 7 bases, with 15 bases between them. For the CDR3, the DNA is TGTGCCAGCAGACCGCAGGGGCCTGGTGAAAAACTGTTTTTT. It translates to CASRPQGPGEKLFF.

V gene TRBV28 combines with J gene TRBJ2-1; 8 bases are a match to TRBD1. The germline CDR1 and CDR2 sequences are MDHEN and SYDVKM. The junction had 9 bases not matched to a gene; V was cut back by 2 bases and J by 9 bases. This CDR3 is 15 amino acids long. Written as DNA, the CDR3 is TGTGCCAGCAGTTTAGCAGGGGGCGCGGCTAGTGAGCAGTTCTTC. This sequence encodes CASSLAGGAASEQFF.

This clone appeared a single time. The CDR3 coding sequence is TGTGCCAGCAACCTAGGTGGGTCTCCGAGGGAGCAGTACTTC. It specifies CASNLGGSPREQYF. The J gene is TRBJ2-7, the V gene TRBV28; D is unclear. Germline CDR1 MDHEN, CDR2 SYDVKM. This CDR3 is built from 14 residues. The ends were cut back, 7 bases at V and 7 bases at J, with 20 bases in the middle.

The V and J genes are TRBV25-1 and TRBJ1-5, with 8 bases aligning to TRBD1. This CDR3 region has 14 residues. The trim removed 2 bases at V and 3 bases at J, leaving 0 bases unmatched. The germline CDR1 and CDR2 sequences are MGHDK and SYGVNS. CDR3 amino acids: CASSEQGANQPQHF. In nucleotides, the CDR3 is TGTGCCAGCAGTGAACAGGGGGCCAATCAGCCCCAGCATTTT.

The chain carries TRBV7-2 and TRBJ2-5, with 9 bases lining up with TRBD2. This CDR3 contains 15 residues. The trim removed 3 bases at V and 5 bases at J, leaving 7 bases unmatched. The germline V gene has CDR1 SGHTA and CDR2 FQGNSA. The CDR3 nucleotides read TGTGCCAGCAGCTTCGGCGGGGGGGAAGAGGAGACCCAGTACTTC. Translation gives CASSFGGGEEETQYF.

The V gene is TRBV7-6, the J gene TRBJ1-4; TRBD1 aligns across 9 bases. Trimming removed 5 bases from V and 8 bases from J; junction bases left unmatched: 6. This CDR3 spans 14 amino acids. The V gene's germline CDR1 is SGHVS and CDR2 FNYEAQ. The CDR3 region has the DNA TGTGCCAGCAGCATCTCGGACAGGGGAGAAAAACTGTTTTTT. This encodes CASSISDRGEKLFF.

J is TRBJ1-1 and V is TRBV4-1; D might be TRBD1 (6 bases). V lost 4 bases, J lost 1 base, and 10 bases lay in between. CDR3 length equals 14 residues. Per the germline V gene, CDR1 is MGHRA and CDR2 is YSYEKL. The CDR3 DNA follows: TGCGCCAGCAGCCGGGGACAAACGAACACTGAAGCTTTCTTT. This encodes CASSRGQTNTEAFF.

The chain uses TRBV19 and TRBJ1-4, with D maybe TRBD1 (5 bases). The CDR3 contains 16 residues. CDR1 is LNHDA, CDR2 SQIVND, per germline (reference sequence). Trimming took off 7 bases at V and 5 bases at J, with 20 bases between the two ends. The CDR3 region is CASNRQGGVLNEKLFF. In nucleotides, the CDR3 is TGTGCCAGTAATCGGCAGGGAGGGGTACTAAATGAAAAACTGTTTTTT.